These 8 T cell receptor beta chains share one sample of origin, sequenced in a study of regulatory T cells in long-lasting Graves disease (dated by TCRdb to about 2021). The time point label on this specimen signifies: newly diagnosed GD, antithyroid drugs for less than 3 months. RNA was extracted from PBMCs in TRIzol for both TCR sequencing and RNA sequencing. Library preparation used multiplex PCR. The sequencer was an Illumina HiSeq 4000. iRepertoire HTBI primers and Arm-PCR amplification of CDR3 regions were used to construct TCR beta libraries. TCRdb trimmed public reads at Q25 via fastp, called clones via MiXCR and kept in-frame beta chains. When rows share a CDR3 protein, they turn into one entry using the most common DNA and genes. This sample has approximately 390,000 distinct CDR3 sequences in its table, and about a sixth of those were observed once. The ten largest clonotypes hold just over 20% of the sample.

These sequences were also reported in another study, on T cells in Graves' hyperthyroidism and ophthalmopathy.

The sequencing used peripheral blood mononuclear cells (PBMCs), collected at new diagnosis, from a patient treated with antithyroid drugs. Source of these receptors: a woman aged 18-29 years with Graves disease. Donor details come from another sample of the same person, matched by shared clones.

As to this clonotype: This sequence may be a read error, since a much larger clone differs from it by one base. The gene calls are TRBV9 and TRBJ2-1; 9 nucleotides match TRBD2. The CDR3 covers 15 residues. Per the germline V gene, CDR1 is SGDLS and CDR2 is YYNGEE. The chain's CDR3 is CASAIAGVSYNGQFF. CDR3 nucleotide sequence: TGTGCCAGCGCGATAGCGGGAGTCTCCTACAATGGGCAGTTCTTC.

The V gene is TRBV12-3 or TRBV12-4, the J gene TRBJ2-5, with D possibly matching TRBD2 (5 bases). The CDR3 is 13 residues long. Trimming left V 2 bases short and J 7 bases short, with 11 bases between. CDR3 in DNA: TGTGCCAGCAGTTTAACTAAAAGCGGGACCCAGTACTTC. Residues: CASSLTKSGTQYF.

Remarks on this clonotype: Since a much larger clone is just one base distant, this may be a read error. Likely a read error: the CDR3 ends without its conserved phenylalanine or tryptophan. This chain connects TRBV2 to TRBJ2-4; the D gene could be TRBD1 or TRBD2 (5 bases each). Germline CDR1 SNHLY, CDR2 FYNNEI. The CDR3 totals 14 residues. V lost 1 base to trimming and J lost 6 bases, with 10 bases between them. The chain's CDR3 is CASSEEAGGNIQYS. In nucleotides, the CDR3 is TGTGCCAGCAGTGAAGAGGCTGGGGGAAACATTCAGTACTCC.

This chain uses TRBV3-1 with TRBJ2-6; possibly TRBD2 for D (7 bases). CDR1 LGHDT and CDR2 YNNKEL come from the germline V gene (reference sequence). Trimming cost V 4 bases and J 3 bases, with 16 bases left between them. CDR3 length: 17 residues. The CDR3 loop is CASSLPKGGVGANVLTF. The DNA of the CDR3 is TGTGCCAGCAGCCTGCCGAAAGGGGGGGTTGGGGCCAACGTCCTGACTTTC.

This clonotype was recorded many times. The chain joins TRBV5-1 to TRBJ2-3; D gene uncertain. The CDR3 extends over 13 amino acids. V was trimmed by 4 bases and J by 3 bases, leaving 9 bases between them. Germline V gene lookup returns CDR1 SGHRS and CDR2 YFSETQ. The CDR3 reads CASSTLRTDTQYF. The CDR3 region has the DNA TGCGCCAGCAGCACCCTTAGGACAGATACGCAGTATTTT.

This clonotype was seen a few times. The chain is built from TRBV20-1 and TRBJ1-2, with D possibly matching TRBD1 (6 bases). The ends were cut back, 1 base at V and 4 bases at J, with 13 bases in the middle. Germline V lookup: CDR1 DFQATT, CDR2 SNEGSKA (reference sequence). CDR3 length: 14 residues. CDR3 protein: CSARGRPGVYGYTF. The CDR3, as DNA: TGCAGTGCTAGAGGCCGGCCAGGGGTCTATGGCTACACCTTC.

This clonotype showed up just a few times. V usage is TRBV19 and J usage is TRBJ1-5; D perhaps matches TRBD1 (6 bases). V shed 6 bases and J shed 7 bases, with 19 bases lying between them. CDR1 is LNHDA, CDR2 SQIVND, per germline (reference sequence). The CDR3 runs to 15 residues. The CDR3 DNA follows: TGTGCCAGTAGCATCACGGGGGGCAGGGAACAGCCCCAGCATTTT. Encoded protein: CASSITGGREQPQHF.

This chain's CDR3 is CASSYGGGLQDGYTF. CDR3 bases: TGTGCCAGCAGTTATGGGGGCGGATTACAAGATGGCTACACCTTC. The rearrangement joins TRBV6-5 to TRBJ1-2; TRBD1 might be the D (6 bases). The CDR3 is 15 amino acids. From germline, CDR1 is MNHEY and CDR2 SVGAGI. Trimming removed 3 bases at V and 6 bases at J, with 17 bases between.